The source of this T cell receptor beta chain is a study of blood T cell repertoires in COVID-19 (dated by TCRdb to the early 2020s). In terms of the full investigation: Collaborator samples came from the United States, Italy and Spain and covered acute and convalescent phases of COVID-19. The prospective study material was composed of cDNA or gDNA derived from T cells, B-cell-depleted T cells, or PBMCs. Subjects who had been exposed to COVID-19, were actively infected with it, or had recovered from it provided the deeply sampled blood TCRbeta repertoires that made up the dataset. A freely available public database, intended as a resource for researchers studying the immune response to SARS-CoV-2, is where the repertoires were released. The samples were drawn from the first 160 participants of the ongoing ImmuneRACE study and from 1,254 subjects provided by 6 global collaborators. Sample metadata almost always included a de-identified subject ID, COVID-19 status, age in years and sex. HLA class I and class II types, where available, came from metadata supplied by the sample provider rather than from assay-based typing. Overall study outcomes, separate from this receptor: How much clinical and demographic metadata was included differed by source and by participant, and the metadata was provided uncurated.

The CDR3 covers 16 residues, taking in both the cysteine and the phenylalanine. CDR3 DNA is the only sequence kept; it has 48 bases, read in frame from the first base. CDR1 and CDR2 are read off the germline V gene as LGHNA and YSLEER. V sheds 0 bases and J sheds 3 bases, leaving 12 bases between their ends. Participants in the prospective study were enrolled through a virtual design, were aged roughly 18 to 95 years, and lived in about two dozen United States geographic areas. To assign participants to cohorts, the prospective study relied on clinical history that participants themselves reported in a screening survey and a study questionnaire. Recovered participants in ImmuneRACE Cohort 3 were defined as having two consecutive negative NP/OP PCR tests, clearance from a healthcare professional, or resolution of symptoms. Each participant in the prospective study had whole blood, serum and a nasopharyngeal or oropharyngeal swab collected by mobile phlebotomists. Prospective study participants could optionally give additional blood draws and questionnaires over a roughly two-month period. Before DNA extraction, blood samples from the prospective study were shipped at room temperature or frozen.

TCRbeta CDR3 regions were amplified from genomic DNA by means of the immunoSEQ Assay, a bias-controlled multiplex PCR. The original pipeline was this. The number of nucleated cells in each sample was estimated from the amplification of reference gene primers within the assay. To quantify the absolute abundance of each unique TCRbeta CDR3 rearrangement, sequence reads were collapsed and filtered. For each sample, productive Simpson clonality was calculated by taking the square root of Simpson's diversity index across productive rearrangements. What TCRdb holds here is the immuneACCESS table cut down to in-frame rearrangements. Part of the clones is not present; checked against another copy, under half of the missing clones reflect an unresolved V gene, and the others are unexplained. D and trimming come from the DNA, and the V and J calls and clone size come from that table. The sample table records fewer than 350,000 clones; 89% of these occur just once. The top ten constitute less than 2% of the sample.

To note about this clone: Its specific antigen is unknown. No quality values exist for individual bases; no much larger clone is one base distant.

The TCR was taken from a woman between 35 and 50 years old who had recovered from COVID-19. Sequencing input: PBMCs or T cells enriched from blood (not recorded which). Rearrangement joined TRBV4-3 to TRBJ2-1, and perhaps TRBD2 as D gene, on 6 matching bases. The nucleotide sequence is given as TGCGCCAGCAGCCAAGATCGGACGGGGGACTACAATGAGCAGTTCTTC. Its coded protein is CASSQDRTGDYNEQFF.